This TCR beta chain was recovered during a study of blood T cell repertoires in COVID-19. Trimming shortened V by 1 base and J by 8 bases, and 8 bases separated the two germline ends. Germline assignment: CDR1 DFQATT and CDR2 SNEGSKA (reference sequence). The CDR3 has 11 amino acids. Here immunoSEQ multiplex PCR was the method, and the copy in TCRdb shows in-frame clones only, minus some. The sample yields just under 350,000 clones, around 83% seen once. This clone appeared a few times. The receptor's source is a man aged 25-40 years with active or convalescent COVID-19. The rearrangement joins TRBV20-1 to TRBJ1-1; D ambiguous. The sample comprised peripheral blood. The CDR3 region has the DNA TGCAGTGCTAGAGCGTTTGGCGAAGCTTTCTTT. Protein sequence: CSARAFGEAFF.